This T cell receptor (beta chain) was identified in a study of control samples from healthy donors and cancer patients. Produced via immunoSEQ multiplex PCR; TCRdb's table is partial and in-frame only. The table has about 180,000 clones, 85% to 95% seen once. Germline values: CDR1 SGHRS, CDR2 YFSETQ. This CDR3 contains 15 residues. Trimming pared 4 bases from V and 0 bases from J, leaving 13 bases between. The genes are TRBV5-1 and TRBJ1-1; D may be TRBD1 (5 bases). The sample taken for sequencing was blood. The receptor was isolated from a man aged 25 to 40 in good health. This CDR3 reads CASSPTAGLNTEAFF. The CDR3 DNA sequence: TGCGCCAGCAGCCCAACAGCAGGGTTGAACACTGAAGCTTTCTTT.